Given below is one T cell receptor (beta chain) in context. Antigen: not known. TCRdb analysed the RT-PCR reads with MiXCR anew, one entry per CDR3 protein. Of roughly 760,000 distinct CDR3 sequences in the sample, around 20% were seen once. This sample was included in a study of response to subunit inactivated influenza vaccine. General study points: Authors proposed each seasonal influenza vaccination draws in few new T cells.

Sequencing used PBMCs from blood, obtained around 5 days after vaccination. This clonotype was obtained from a man aged 50 to 59 who received an inactivated influenza vaccine.

The CDR3 loop reads CSARLIAGGLDEQFF. CDR3 nucleotides: TGCAGTGCTAGATTGATAGCGGGGGGGCTGGATGAGCAGTTCTTC. The rearrangement uses TRBV20-1 and TRBJ2-1; 11 bases match TRBD2. The germline V gene encodes CDR1 DFQATT and CDR2 SNEGSKA (reference sequence). After removal of 2 bases from V and 8 bases from J, the junction contained 8 bases not matched to a gene. This CDR3 has 15 amino acids.